Listed below are T cell receptor beta chains from one sample, sequenced in a study of T cell responses to AZD1222 COVID-19 vaccine. Method: immunoSEQ multiplex PCR; TCRdb's copy keeps in-frame clones and lacks some. The sample has tens of thousands of clones; 65% to 85% are singletons. Here the sequenced sample was peripheral blood, taken on day 0 of AZD1222 vaccination. These receptors were collected from an adult in good health. CDR3s include the opening cysteine and the closing phenylalanine or tryptophan. Fields, in order: CDR3 protein, D gene, clone size, V gene, J gene. A D gene is named only where the DNA matches it firmly. The size field is filled for only some rows; it gives once, few, many or a size class.

CDR3: CASSLSIYRDREYEQYF
D: TRBD1
size: once
V: TRBV27
J: TRBJ2-7

CDR3: CASSPTGQGTRTEAFF
D: TRBD1
size: .
V: TRBV14
J: TRBJ1-1

CDR3: CASSRQGFANEKLFF
D: TRBD1
size: .
V: TRBV11-2
J: TRBJ1-4

CDR3: CASSSHWNTEAFF
D: .
size: .
V: TRBV28
J: TRBJ1-1

CDR3: CASSEASFNEQFF
D: .
size: .
V: TRBV2
J: TRBJ2-1

CDR3: CASSLDRGQGSYEQYF
D: TRBD1
size: .
V: TRBV11-2
J: TRBJ2-7

CDR3: CASSQLRIQGGTEAFF
D: .
size: once
V: TRBV2
J: TRBJ1-1

CDR3: CSASQGGDYGYTF
D: .
size: .
V: TRBV20-1
J: TRBJ1-2

CDR3: CASSQGGLADSAEQYF
D: TRBD2
size: .
V: TRBV4-1
J: TRBJ2-7

CDR3: CASTTTLPASTNEKLFF
D: .
size: few
V: TRBV19
J: TRBJ1-4

CDR3: CASSVTGTNYGYTF
D: .
size: .
V: TRBV2
J: TRBJ1-2

CDR3: CASSLSRQGGTEAFF
D: .
size: few
V: TRBV27
J: TRBJ1-1

CDR3: CASSLQKGRSGELFF
D: .
size: .
V: TRBV5-4
J: TRBJ2-2

CDR3: CASSPSPTGGHGYTF
D: TRBD1
size: .
V: TRBV7-9
J: TRBJ1-2

CDR3: CASSFPPGGRNYGYTF
D: .
size: once
V: TRBV7-9
J: TRBJ1-2

CDR3: CASSLDTDTQYF
D: .
size: .
V: TRBV5-1
J: TRBJ2-3

CDR3: CASSSPKSAAPMNTEAFF
D: .
size: .
V: TRBV5-1
J: TRBJ1-1

CDR3: CASSLYGGGARNEQFF
D: .
size: .
V: TRBV5-6
J: TRBJ2-1

CDR3: CASSRPREGPYNEQFF
D: .
size: .
V: TRBV3-1/TRBV3-2
J: TRBJ2-1

CDR3: CASSSDGDGSSDTQYF
D: .
size: .
V: TRBV5-1
J: TRBJ2-3

CDR3: CAISESERGGNEQFF
D: TRBD2
size: .
V: TRBV10-3
J: TRBJ2-1

CDR3: CASSPSPRYEQYF
D: .
size: .
V: TRBV21-1
J: TRBJ2-7